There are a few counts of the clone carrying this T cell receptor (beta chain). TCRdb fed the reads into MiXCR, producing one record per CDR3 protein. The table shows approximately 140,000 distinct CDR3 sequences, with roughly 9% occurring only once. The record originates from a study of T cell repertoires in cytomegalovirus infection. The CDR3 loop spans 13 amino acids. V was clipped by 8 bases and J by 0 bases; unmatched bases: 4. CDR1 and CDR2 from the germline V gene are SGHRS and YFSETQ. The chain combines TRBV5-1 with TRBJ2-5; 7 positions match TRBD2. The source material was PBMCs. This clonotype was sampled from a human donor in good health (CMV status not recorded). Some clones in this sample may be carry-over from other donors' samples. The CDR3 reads CASHSGYQETQYF. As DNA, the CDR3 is TGCGCCAGTCATAGCGGGTACCAAGAGACCCAGTACTTC.